This T cell receptor (beta chain) stems from a study of PD-L1 blockade in urothelial cancer. About the research overall: The median T cell count in blood samples was 141,255.

Per the germline V gene, CDR1 is SGHTA and CDR2 is FQGNSA. CDR3 length: 13 residues. Trimming removed 5 bases at V and 7 bases at J, with 11 bases between. Time point specified: pretreatment peripheral blood. Clones were read by immunoSEQ multiplex PCR, and TCRdb kept only the in-frame ones, dropping some. Among approximately 41,000 clones, over 80% were seen once, and the ten largest hold nearly 15%. The sequence came from an older man with urothelial cancer. The starting material was PBMCs, obtained around atezolizumab (anti-PD-L1) treatment. This chain uses TRBV7-2 with TRBJ1-4; no definite D call. CDR3 in amino acids: CASSPPGSEKLFF. CDR3 nucleotides: TGTGCCAGCAGCCCCCCGGGAAGTGAAAAACTGTTTTTT.